These 9 T cell receptor beta chains were sequenced from one sample in a study of blood T cell repertoires in COVID-19. Repertoires were generated with immunoSEQ multiplex PCR, while TCRdb's copy carries only in-frame clones and drops some. The sample has fewer than 400,000 clones, around nine tenths seen once; the top ten hold around 5%. Sequenced sample: PBMCs or T cells enriched from blood (not recorded which). The receptors originated from a man aged 30-40 years who had recovered from COVID-19.

Only a few counts were recorded for this clone. The gene calls are TRBV2 and TRBJ2-7; perhaps TRBD2 as D (6 bases). Germline-derived CDR1 and CDR2 are SNHLY and FYNNEI. Trimming shortened V by 4 bases and J by 0 bases, and 7 bases separated the two germline ends. This CDR3 has 13 amino acids. As DNA, the CDR3 is TGTGCCAGCAGTGTGACTAGCTCCTACGAGCAGTACTTC. It encodes CASSVTSSYEQYF. Together with reference TRBV2 and TRBJ2-7, the CDR3 gives the full variable domain: EPEVTQTPSHQVTQMGQEVILRCVPISNHLYFYWYRQILGQKVEFLVSFYNNEISEKSEIFDDQFSVERPDGSNFTLKIRSTKLEDSAMYFCASSVTSSYEQYFGPGTRLTVT.

The genes are TRBV28 and TRBJ2-2; D possibly corresponds to TRBD1 (5 bases). CDR3 length equals 14 residues. Germline CDR1 and CDR2: MDHEN and SYDVKM. V dropped 6 bases and J dropped 3 bases, with 11 bases sitting between them. CDR3 in amino acids: CASSVTGHTGELFF. As DNA, the CDR3 is TGTGCCAGCAGCGTAACAGGTCACACCGGGGAGCTGTTTTTT.

The rearrangement links TRBV10-1 to TRBJ2-7, with 12 nucleotides matching TRBD2. Per germline, CDR1 WNHNN and CDR2 SYGVQD (reference sequence). This CDR3 comprises 14 residues. J was trimmed by 9 bases and V by 5 bases; bases with no gene match: 8. Here the CDR3 DNA reads TGCGCCAGCAGTCGGACTAGCGGGGATGGGGTGCAGTACTTC. Translating gives CASSRTSGDGVQYF.

The chain recombines TRBV4-2 with TRBJ1-1; D is undetermined. This CDR3 has 14 residues. Trimming stripped 4 bases from V and 2 bases from J, with 11 bases between. Germline V CDR1 and CDR2: LGHNA, YNFKEQ. The CDR3: CASSLQVENTEAFF. The CDR3 nucleotides are TGTGCCAGCAGCCTACAAGTCGAAAACACTGAAGCTTTCTTT.

The chain carries TRBV19 and TRBJ2-1, with 13 bases fitting TRBD2. The trim removed 6 bases at V and 7 bases at J, leaving 9 bases unmatched. Per the germline V gene, CDR1 is LNHDA and CDR2 is SQIVND (reference sequence). This CDR3 region has 16 residues. The CDR3 sequence: CASSEGTSGNLNEQFF. CDR3 bases: TGTGCCAGTAGCGAAGGGACTAGCGGGAATCTGAATGAGCAGTTCTTC.

V is TRBV4-1 and J is TRBJ1-1; D remains ambiguous. The CDR3 is 15 amino acids. Between the trimmed V and J ends, which lost 1 base and 5 bases, there was a span of 14 bases. Germline-derived CDR1 and CDR2 are MGHRA and YSYEKL. DNA of the CDR3: TGCGCCAGCAGCCAAGTACCGGCTCGGAGGACTGAAGCTTTCTTT. As protein: CASSQVPARRTEAFF.

This chain joins TRBV9 and TRBJ2-2; possibly TRBD2 for D (6 bases). Trimming took off 3 bases at V and 0 bases at J, with 9 bases between the two ends. This CDR3 region has 15 residues. Germline CDR1 SGDLS, CDR2 YYNGEE. Written as DNA, the CDR3 is TGTGCCAGCAGCGGCGGGGCAGCGAACACCGGGGAGCTGTTTTTT. Its translation is CASSGGAANTGELFF.

The chain links TRBV7-9 to TRBJ2-7, with 7 positions matching TRBD2. The CDR3 is 15 residues long. Germline V CDR1 and CDR2: SEHNR, FQNEAQ (reference sequence). Trimming cost V 0 bases and J 2 bases; bases outside gene matches: 4. This CDR3 reads CASSLALGGTYEQYF. CDR3 bases: TGTGCCAGCAGCTTAGCGCTCGGGGGGACCTACGAGCAGTACTTC.

The V call is TRBV5-1, the J call TRBJ1-6; 7 bases agree with TRBD1. CDR1 is SGHRS, CDR2 YFSETQ, per germline. V shed 4 bases, J shed 5 bases, and the junction held 9 bases outside the gene matches. The CDR3 contains 16 residues. The CDR3 loop is CASSTRGGTDNSPLHF. CDR3 in DNA: TGCGCCAGCAGCACCCGAGGCGGGACAGATAATTCACCCCTCCACTTT.